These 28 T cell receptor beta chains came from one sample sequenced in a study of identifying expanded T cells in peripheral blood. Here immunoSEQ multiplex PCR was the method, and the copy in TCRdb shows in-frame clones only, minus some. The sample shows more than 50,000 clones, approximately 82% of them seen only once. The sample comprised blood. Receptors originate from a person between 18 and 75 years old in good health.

CDR3 sequence reads: CASSAGEKLFF. The CDR3 region has the DNA TGTGCCAGCAGTGCGGGTGAAAAACTGTTTTTT. The chain recombines TRBV2 with TRBJ1-4; D is unresolved. With 4 bases removed from V and 7 bases from J, the gap between germline ends came to 4 bases. CDR1 SNHLY and CDR2 FYNNEI come from the germline V gene. This CDR3 region has 11 residues.

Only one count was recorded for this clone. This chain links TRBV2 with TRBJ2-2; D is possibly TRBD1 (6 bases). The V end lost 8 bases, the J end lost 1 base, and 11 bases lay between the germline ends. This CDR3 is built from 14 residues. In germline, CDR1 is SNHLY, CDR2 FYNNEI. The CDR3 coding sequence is TGTGCCAGCCGAACAGGGCAGAACACCGGGGAGCTGTTTTTT. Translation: CASRTGQNTGELFF.

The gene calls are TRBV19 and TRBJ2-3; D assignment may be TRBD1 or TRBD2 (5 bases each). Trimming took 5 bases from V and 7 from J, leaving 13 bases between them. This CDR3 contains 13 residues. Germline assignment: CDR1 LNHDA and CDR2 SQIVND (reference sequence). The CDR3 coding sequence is TGTGCCAGTAGTCCCGGGGCCCCGAATACGCAGTATTTT. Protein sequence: CASSPGAPNTQYF.

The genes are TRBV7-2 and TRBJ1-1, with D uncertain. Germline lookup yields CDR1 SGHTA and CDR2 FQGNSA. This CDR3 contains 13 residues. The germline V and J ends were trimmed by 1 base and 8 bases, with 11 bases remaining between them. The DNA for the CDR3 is TGTGCCAGCAGCTTAGGAAGAGGCCAGGAAGCTTTCTTT. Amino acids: CASSLGRGQEAFF.

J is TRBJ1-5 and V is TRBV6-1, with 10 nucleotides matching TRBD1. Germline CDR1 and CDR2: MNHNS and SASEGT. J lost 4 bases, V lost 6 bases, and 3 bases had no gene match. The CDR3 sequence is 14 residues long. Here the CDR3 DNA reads TGTGCCAGCAGCCGGGACAGGGGTAATCAGCCCCAGCATTTT. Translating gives CASSRDRGNQPQHF.

In DNA, the CDR3 is TGCAGCGTTGGAGGTTTTAGCGGAGAGGGCTACACCTTC. As protein: CSVGGFSGEGYTF. This chain connects TRBV29-1 to TRBJ1-2; D unresolved. The CDR3 spans 13 residues. Germline values: CDR1 SQVTM, CDR2 ANQGSEA. V was cut by 4 bases and J by 8 bases, with 17 bases left in between.

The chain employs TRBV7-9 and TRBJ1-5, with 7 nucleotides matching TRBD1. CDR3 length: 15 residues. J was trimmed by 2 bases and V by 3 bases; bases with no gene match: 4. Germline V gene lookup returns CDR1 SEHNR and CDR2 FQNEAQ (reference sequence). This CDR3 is CASSLGTAGNQPQHF. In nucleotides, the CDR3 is TGTGCCAGCAGCTTGGGGACAGCGGGCAATCAGCCCCAGCATTTT.

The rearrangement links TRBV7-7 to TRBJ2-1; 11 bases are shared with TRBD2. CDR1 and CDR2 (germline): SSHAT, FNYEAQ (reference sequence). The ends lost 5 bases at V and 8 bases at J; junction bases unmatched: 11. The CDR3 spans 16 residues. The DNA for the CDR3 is TGTGCCAGCAGCGCGTTAGCGGGGGGGGCCCTTGATGAGCAGTTCTTC. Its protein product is CASSALAGGALDEQFF.

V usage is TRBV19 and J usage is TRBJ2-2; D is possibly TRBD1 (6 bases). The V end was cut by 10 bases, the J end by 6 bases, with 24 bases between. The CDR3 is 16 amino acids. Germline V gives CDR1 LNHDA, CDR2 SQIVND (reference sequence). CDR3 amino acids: CATNEQGPFYPGELFF. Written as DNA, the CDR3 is TGTGCCACCAACGAACAGGGACCTTTTTATCCCGGGGAGCTGTTTTTT.

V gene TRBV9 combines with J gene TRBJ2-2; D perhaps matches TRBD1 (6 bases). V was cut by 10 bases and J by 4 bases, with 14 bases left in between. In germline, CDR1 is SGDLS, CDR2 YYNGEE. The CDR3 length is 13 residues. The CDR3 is CASGVTGTGELFF. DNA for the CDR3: TGTGCCTCAGGGGTAACGGGCACCGGGGAGCTGTTTTTT. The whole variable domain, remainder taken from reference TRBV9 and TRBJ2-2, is DSGVTQTPKHLITATGQRVTLRCSPRSGDLSVYWYQQSLDQGLQFLIQYYNGEERAKGNILERFSAQQFPDLHSELNLSSLELGDSALYFCASGVTGTGELFFGEGSRLTVL.

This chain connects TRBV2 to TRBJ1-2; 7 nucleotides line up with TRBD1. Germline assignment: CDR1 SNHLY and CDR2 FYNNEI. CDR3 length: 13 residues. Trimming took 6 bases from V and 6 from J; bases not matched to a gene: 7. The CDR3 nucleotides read TGTGCCAGCAGCAGGGGACAGAAGAATGGCTACACCTTC. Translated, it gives CASSRGQKNGYTF.

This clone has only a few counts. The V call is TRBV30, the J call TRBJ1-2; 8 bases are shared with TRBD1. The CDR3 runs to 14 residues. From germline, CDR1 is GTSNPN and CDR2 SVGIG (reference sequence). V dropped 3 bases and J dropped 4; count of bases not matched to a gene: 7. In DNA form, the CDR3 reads TGTGCCTGGAGAAGAACAGGGGGTAGCTATGGCTACACCTTC. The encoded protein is CAWRRTGGSYGYTF.

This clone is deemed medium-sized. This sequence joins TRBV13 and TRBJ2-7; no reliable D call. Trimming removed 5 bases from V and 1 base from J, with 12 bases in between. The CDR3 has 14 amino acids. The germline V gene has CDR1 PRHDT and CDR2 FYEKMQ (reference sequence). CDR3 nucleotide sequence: TGTGCCAGCAGCCCGAACGGTGGGTCCTACGAGCAGTACTTC. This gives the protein CASSPNGGSYEQYF. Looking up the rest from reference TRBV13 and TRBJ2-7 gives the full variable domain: AAGVIQSPRHLIKEKRETATLKCYPIPRHDTVYWYQQGPGQDPQFLISFYEKMQSDKGSIPDRFSAQQFSDYHSELNMSSLELGDSALYFCASSPNGGSYEQYFGPGTRLTVT.

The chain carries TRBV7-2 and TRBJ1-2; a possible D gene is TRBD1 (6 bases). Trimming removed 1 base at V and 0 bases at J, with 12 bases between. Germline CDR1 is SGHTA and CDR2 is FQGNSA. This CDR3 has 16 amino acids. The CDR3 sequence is CASSLVGTQTNYGYTF. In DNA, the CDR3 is TGTGCCAGCAGCTTAGTCGGGACACAAACTAACTATGGCTACACCTTC.

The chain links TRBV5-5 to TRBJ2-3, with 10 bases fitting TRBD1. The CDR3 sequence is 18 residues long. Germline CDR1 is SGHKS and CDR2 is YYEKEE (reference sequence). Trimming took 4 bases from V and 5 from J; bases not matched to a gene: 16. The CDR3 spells CASSTGTGARPSGDTQYF. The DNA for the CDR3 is TGTGCCAGCAGCACCGGGACAGGGGCAAGGCCCTCAGGAGATACGCAGTATTTT.

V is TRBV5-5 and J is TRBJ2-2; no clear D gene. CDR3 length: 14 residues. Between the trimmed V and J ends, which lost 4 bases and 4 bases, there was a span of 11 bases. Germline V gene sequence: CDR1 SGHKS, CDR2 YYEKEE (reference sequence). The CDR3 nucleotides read TGTGCCAGCAGCCTTCTGAGTGGCACCGGGGAGCTGTTTTTT. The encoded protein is CASSLLSGTGELFF.

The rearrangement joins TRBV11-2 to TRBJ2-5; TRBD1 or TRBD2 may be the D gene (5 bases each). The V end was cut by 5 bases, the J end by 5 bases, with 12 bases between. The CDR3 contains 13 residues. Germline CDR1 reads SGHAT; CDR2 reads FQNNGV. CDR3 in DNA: TGTGCCAGCAGCCGGTGGGGGTCGGAGACCCAGTACTTC. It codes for CASSRWGSETQYF.

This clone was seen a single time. Written as DNA, the CDR3 is TGTGCCAGCTCACCTAGGTCTCCCTTGACAGCGGCACACAATGAGCAGTTCTTC. Amino acid sequence: CASSPRSPLTAAHNEQFF. This chain joins TRBV18 and TRBJ2-1; D tentatively fits TRBD1 or TRBD2 (5 bases each). V was clipped by 3 bases and J by 5 bases, with 23 bases between them. The V gene's germline CDR1 is KGHSH and CDR2 LQKENI. This CDR3 has 18 amino acids. Full variable domain (remainder filled in from reference TRBV18 and TRBJ2-1): NAGVMQNPRHLVRRRGQEARLRCSPMKGHSHVYWYRQLPEEGLKFMVYLQKENIIDESGMPKERFSAEFPKEGPSILRIQQVVRGDSAAYFCASSPRSPLTAAHNEQFFGPGTRLTVL.

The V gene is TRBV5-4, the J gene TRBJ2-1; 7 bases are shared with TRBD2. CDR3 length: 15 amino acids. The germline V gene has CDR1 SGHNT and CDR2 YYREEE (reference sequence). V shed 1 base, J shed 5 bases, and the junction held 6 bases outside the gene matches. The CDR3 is CASSLMRERDNEQFF. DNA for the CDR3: TGTGCCAGCAGCTTGATGCGGGAGCGGGACAATGAGCAGTTCTTC. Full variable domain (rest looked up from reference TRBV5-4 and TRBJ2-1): ETGVTQSPTHLIKTRGQQVTLRCSSQSGHNTVSWYQQALGQGPQFIFQYYREEENGRGNFPPRFSGLQFPNYSSELNVNALELDDSALYLCASSLMRERDNEQFFGPGTRLTVL.

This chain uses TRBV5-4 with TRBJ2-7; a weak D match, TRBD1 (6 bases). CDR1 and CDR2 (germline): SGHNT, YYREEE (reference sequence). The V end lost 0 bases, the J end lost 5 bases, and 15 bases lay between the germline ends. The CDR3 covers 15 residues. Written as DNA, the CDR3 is TGTGCCAGCAGCTTGGGTGGACAGTCCCTAAACGAGCAGTACGTC. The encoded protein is CASSLGGQSLNEQYV.

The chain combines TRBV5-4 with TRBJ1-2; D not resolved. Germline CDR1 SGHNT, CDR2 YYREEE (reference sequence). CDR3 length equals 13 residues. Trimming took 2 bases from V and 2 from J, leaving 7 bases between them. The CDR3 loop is CASSFDTNYGYTF. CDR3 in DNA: TGTGCCAGCAGCTTTGACACCAACTATGGCTACACCTTC.

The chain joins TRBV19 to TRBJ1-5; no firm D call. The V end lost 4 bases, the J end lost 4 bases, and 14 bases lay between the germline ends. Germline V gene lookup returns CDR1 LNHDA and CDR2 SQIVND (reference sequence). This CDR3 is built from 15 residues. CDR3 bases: TGTGCCAGTAGTACCTTGTCCGGATTGAATCAGCCCCAGCATTTT. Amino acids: CASSTLSGLNQPQHF.

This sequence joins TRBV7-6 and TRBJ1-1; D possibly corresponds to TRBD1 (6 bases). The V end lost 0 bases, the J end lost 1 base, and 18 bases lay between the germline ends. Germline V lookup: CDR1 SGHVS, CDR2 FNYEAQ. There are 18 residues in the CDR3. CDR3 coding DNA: TGTGCCAGCAGCTTAGCTCGAAGGGGGGCGAGGGGGAACACTGAAGCTTTCTTT. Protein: CASSLARRGARGNTEAFF.

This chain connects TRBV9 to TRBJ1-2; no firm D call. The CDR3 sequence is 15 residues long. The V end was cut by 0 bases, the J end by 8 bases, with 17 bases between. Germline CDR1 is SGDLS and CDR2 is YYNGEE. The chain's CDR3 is CASSVVGAGSRGYTF. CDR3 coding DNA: TGTGCCAGCAGCGTAGTCGGTGCGGGAAGTCGGGGCTACACCTTC.

CDR3 residues: CASSAGRDQPQHF. CDR3 nucleotide sequence: TGCGCCAGCAGTGCCGGGCGCGATCAGCCCCAGCATTTT. The J gene is TRBJ1-5, the V gene TRBV10-2; D is undetermined. Germline CDR1 is WSHSY and CDR2 is SAAADI. CDR3 length equals 13 residues. Trimming stripped 4 bases from V and 5 bases from J, with 9 bases between.

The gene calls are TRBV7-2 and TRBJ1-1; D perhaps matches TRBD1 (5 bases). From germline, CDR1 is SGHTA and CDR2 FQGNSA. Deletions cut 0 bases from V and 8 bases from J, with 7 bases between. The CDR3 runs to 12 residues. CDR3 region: CASSLARGEAFF. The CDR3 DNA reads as TGTGCCAGCAGCTTAGCGAGGGGAGAAGCTTTCTTT.

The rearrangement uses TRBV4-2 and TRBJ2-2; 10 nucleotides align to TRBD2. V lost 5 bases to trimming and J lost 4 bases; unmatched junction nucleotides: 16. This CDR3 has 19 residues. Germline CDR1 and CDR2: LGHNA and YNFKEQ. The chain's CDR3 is CASSFSSILAGAGTGELFF. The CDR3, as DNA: TGTGCCAGCAGCTTCAGTTCGATTCTAGCGGGGGCGGGCACCGGGGAGCTGTTTTTT.

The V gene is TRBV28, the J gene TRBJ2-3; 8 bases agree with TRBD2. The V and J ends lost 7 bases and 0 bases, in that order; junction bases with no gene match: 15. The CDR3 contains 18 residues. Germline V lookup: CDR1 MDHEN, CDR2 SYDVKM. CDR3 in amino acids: CASTPSSGPVSSTDTQYF. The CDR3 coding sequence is TGTGCCAGCACCCCCTCTAGCGGGCCTGTCTCTAGCACAGATACGCAGTATTTT.